One sample yielded the 25 T cell receptor beta chains listed below, sequenced in a study of blood T cell repertoires in COVID-19. Sequencing was performed with immunoSEQ multiplex PCR; in TCRdb, only in-frame clones are kept and a portion is missing. This table holds 150,000 to 200,000 clones, about four fifths found once. Sequenced input: PBMCs or T cells enriched from blood (not recorded which). Receptors originate from a woman aged 45-60 years in a cohort exposed to, infected with or recovered from COVID-19 (not recorded which).

The V call is TRBV5-1, the J call TRBJ2-7, with 7 bases aligning to TRBD1. Germline loops: CDR1 SGHRS, CDR2 YFSETQ. V lost 2 bases, J lost 7 bases, and 12 bases stayed unmatched. The CDR3 is 15 residues long. The CDR3 spells CASSFRDRDFSEQYF. The CDR3 region has the DNA TGCGCCAGCAGCTTCCGGGACAGAGATTTTAGTGAGCAGTACTTC.

This sequence joins TRBV28 and TRBJ1-3, with 9 bases that match TRBD1. The germline CDR1 and CDR2 sequences are MDHEN and SYDVKM. The CDR3 is 16 residues long. The trim removed 5 bases at V and 4 bases at J, leaving 9 bases unmatched. The CDR3 sequence is CASSALTGGKGNTIYF. The CDR3 DNA is TGTGCCAGCAGTGCTTTAACAGGGGGCAAAGGAAACACCATATATTTT. Full variable domain (remainder filled in from reference TRBV28 and TRBJ1-3): DVKVTQSSRYLVKRTGEKVFLECVQDMDHENMFWYRQDPGLGLRLIYFSYDVKMKEKGDIPEGYSVSREKKERFSLILESASTNQTSMYLCASSALTGGKGNTIYFGEGSWLTVV.

CDR3 DNA: TGTGCCAGCAGTTTAGGGACAACCACAGCGGAGACCCAGTACTTC. Encoded protein: CASSLGTTTAETQYF. The chain carries TRBV28 and TRBJ2-5; a weak D match, TRBD1 (6 bases). The V gene lost 2 bases and the J gene lost 5 bases, with 15 bases spanning the gap. The germline CDR1 and CDR2 sequences are MDHEN and SYDVKM. This CDR3 is 15 amino acids long.

The rearrangement uses TRBV30 and TRBJ1-2; perhaps TRBD1 as D (6 bases). V lost 4 bases and J 4 bases, leaving 16 bases between the germline ends. Germline lookup yields CDR1 GTSNPN and CDR2 SVGIG (reference sequence). The CDR3 contains 14 residues. CDR3 sequence reads: CAWKHSTGLYGYTF. In DNA, the CDR3 is TGTGCCTGGAAGCACTCGACAGGACTCTATGGCTACACCTTC.

The chain couples TRBV18 to TRBJ2-1; 8 bases agree with TRBD1. With V trimmed by 3 bases and J by 4 bases, 8 bases remained unmatched. CDR3 length equals 16 residues. Germline V lookup: CDR1 KGHSH, CDR2 LQKENI. CDR3 in amino acids: CASSPPLRQGYNEQFF. CDR3 sequence (DNA): TGTGCCAGCTCACCGCCTCTCCGACAGGGGTACAATGAGCAGTTCTTC.

The genes are TRBV30 and TRBJ2-5; D may correspond to TRBD1 or TRBD2 (5 bases each). Trimming cost V 5 bases and J 6 bases, with 19 bases left between them. Germline CDR1 GTSNPN, CDR2 SVGIG (reference sequence). The CDR3 totals 14 residues. CDR3 residues: CAWGGAAERKTQYF. CDR3 in DNA: TGTGCCTGGGGGGGAGCCGCCGAGCGAAAGACCCAGTACTTC.

The chain has TRBV19 and TRBJ2-2; TRBD1 agrees at 9 bases. Germline-derived CDR1 and CDR2 are LNHDA and SQIVND (reference sequence). Unmatched junction bases numbered 16, after V lost 5 bases and J lost 9 bases. This CDR3 has 17 residues. The CDR3 reads CASSSHATGGAHRELFF. The CDR3 region has the DNA TGTGCCAGTAGTTCTCACGCTACAGGGGGCGCCCACCGGGAGCTGTTTTTT.

The rearrangement joins TRBV6-2 or TRBV6-3 to TRBJ1-5; D not resolved. V shed 5 bases and J shed 9 bases, with 11 bases lying between them. Per germline, CDR1 MNHEY and CDR2 SVGEGT. The CDR3 covers 12 residues. CDR3 nucleotide sequence: TGTGCCAGCAGTACGAGCCTCCGGCCCCAGCATTTT. It encodes CASSTSLRPQHF.

The V gene is TRBV6-5, the J gene TRBJ1-2, with 7 bases identical to TRBD1. V lost 7 bases to trimming and J lost 8 bases; unmatched junction nucleotides: 13. CDR1 and CDR2 from the germline V gene are MNHEY and SVGAGI. This CDR3 comprises 14 residues. The CDR3 reads CASTPGREGGGYTF. The CDR3 nucleotides read TGTGCCAGCACCCCGGGACGTGAAGGGGGCGGCTACACCTTC.

The rearrangement joins TRBV28 to TRBJ2-5, with TRBD2 identical over 12 bases. The J segment lost 4 bases and the V segment lost 7 bases, leaving 7 bases of the junction unmatched. CDR3 size: 15 residues. Germline V gene lookup returns CDR1 MDHEN and CDR2 SYDVKM. The CDR3 is CASTVLAGGSETQYF. The CDR3 coding sequence is TGTGCCAGCACCGTACTAGCGGGAGGTTCAGAGACCCAGTACTTC.

The V and J genes are TRBV3-1 (or the pseudogene TRBV3-2) and TRBJ2-7; the match to TRBD1 covers 7 bases. CDR1 is LGHDT and CDR2 is YNNKEL in the germline V gene (reference sequence). With 1 base clipped from V and 2 bases from J, the junction kept 5 bases outside the gene matches. The CDR3 covers 15 residues. Here the CDR3 reads CASSQVGGLTYEQYF. The CDR3, as DNA: TGTGCCAGCAGCCAAGTAGGGGGCTTGACCTACGAGCAGTACTTC.

The CDR3 loop is CAIRSGTGEVYEQYF. The CDR3 DNA sequence: TGTGCCATCAGGTCCGGGACAGGGGAGGTCTACGAGCAGTACTTC. The chain is built from TRBV10-3 and TRBJ2-7; 10 bases are a match to TRBD1. Germline lookup yields CDR1 ENHRY and CDR2 SYGVKD. V dropped 6 bases and J dropped 3; count of bases not matched to a gene: 8. The CDR3 totals 15 residues.

This chain links TRBV28 with TRBJ2-6, with unresolved D. Germline CDR1 is MDHEN and CDR2 is SYDVKM. Trimming stripped 2 bases from V and 0 bases from J, with 11 bases between. The CDR3 is 17 residues long. CDR3 in amino acids: CASSLDLDNSGANVLTF. The DNA of the CDR3 is TGTGCCAGCAGTTTAGACTTAGATAACTCTGGGGCCAACGTCCTGACTTTC.

The chain combines TRBV10-3 with TRBJ1-5, with D perhaps matching TRBD1 (6 bases). The germline CDR1 and CDR2 sequences are ENHRY and SYGVKD. This CDR3 has 14 amino acids. V was shortened by 0 bases and J by 8 bases, with 11 bases between the two germline ends. In DNA, the CDR3 is TGTGCCATCAGTGAGTCGGGGGCTGGGGAGCCCCAGCATTTT. As protein: CAISESGAGEPQHF.

The chain has TRBV15 and TRBJ2-3, with D hard to call. The V gene lost 0 bases and the J gene lost 6 bases, with 7 bases spanning the gap. In germline, CDR1 is LNHNV, CDR2 YYDKDF (reference sequence). The CDR3 runs 13 residues. CDR3 sequence: CATSRDIRDTQYF. CDR3 bases: TGTGCCACCAGCAGAGATATCAGGGATACGCAGTATTTT.

This clone was observed once. V and J are TRBV5-4 and TRBJ2-5; D not resolved. The CDR3 has 14 residues. Looked up from germline, CDR1 is SGHNT and CDR2 is YYREEE (reference sequence). Between the trimmed V and J ends, which lost 4 bases and 1 base, there was a span of 11 bases. For the CDR3, the DNA is TGTGCCAGCAGCCCGGGTGGATCCCAAGAGACCCAGTACTTC. The encoded protein is CASSPGGSQETQYF.

J is TRBJ1-5 and V is TRBV5-8; no clear D. The germline V and J ends were trimmed by 0 bases and 1 base, with 20 bases remaining between them. The CDR3 is 19 amino acids. Looked up from germline, CDR1 is SGHTS and CDR2 is YDEGEE. The CDR3 bases are TGTGCCAGCAGCTTGGGACGGTATGGGCAGGTCAACAGCAATCAGCCCCAGCATTTT. This translates into CASSLGRYGQVNSNQPQHF.

The gene calls are TRBV10-1 and TRBJ2-1, with TRBD1 identical over 7 bases. Per germline, CDR1 WNHNN and CDR2 SYGVQD (reference sequence). This CDR3 has 15 residues. Trimming cost V 3 bases and J 9 bases; bases outside gene matches: 11. CDR3 DNA: TGCGCCAGCAGTGATAACAGGGGCTCTTTCGGTGAGCAGTTCTTC. It specifies CASSDNRGSFGEQFF.

The rearrangement uses TRBV18 and TRBJ1-2; TRBD1 is a possible D gene (5 bases). CDR1 KGHSH and CDR2 LQKENI come from the germline V gene. The V end was cut by 2 bases, the J end by 2 bases, with 9 bases between. This CDR3 region has 14 residues. DNA for the CDR3: TGTGCCAGCTCACCAGGGTACAGGAACTATGGCTACACCTTC. It codes for CASSPGYRNYGYTF.

CDR3 amino acids: CASSLGMDRGPETQYF. DNA for the CDR3: TGTGCCAGCAGCCTGGGTATGGACAGGGGGCCGGAGACCCAGTACTTC. The rearrangement uses TRBV5-4 and TRBJ2-5, with 11 nucleotides matching TRBD1. Germline CDR1 and CDR2: SGHNT and YYREEE (reference sequence). The CDR3 sequence is 16 residues long. The V segment lost 4 bases and the J segment 5 bases; nucleotides outside the gene matches: 10.

This sequence joins TRBV18 and TRBJ1-5; the D gene is possibly TRBD1 (6 bases). The CDR3 has 16 residues. In germline, CDR1 is KGHSH, CDR2 LQKENI. Trimming cost V 3 bases and J 0 bases, with 12 bases left between them. CDR3 sequence (DNA): TGTGCCAGCTCACCTAATAGACAGGTTAGCAATCAGCCCCAGCATTTT. This sequence encodes CASSPNRQVSNQPQHF.

The chain uses TRBV10-1 and TRBJ2-2, with 11 positions matching TRBD1. Germline V gene sequence: CDR1 WNHNN, CDR2 SYGVQD (reference sequence). With V trimmed by 2 bases and J by 0 bases, 11 bases remained unmatched. This CDR3 region has 20 residues. The CDR3 sequence: CASSEKEDRGRTSNTGELFF. The CDR3 bases are TGCGCCAGCAGTGAGAAGGAGGACAGGGGGCGGACTTCGAACACCGGGGAGCTGTTTTTT.

V gene TRBV19 combines with J gene TRBJ1-5; unclear D gene. CDR1 is LNHDA and CDR2 is SQIVND in the germline V gene (reference sequence). V lost 2 bases, J lost 6 bases, and 11 bases lay in between. The CDR3 consists of 14 residues. This chain's CDR3 is CASSITHNTQPQHF. In DNA, the CDR3 is TGTGCCAGTAGTATAACACATAATACTCAGCCCCAGCATTTT. Complete variable domain (other parts from reference TRBV19 and TRBJ1-5): DGGITQSPKYLFRKEGQNVTLSCEQNLNHDAMYWYRQDPGQGLRLIYYSQIVNDFQKGDIAEGYSVSREKKESFPLTVTSAQKNPTAFYLCASSITHNTQPQHFGDGTRLSIL.

V usage is TRBV11-2 and J usage is TRBJ2-7, with 7 bases aligning to TRBD2. The CDR3 extends over 14 amino acids. The ends lost 0 bases at V and 7 bases at J; junction bases unmatched: 6. In germline, CDR1 is SGHAT, CDR2 FQNNGV. CDR3 nucleotides: TGTGCCAGCAGCTTAGACGCGGGAGCCAGGGAGCAGTACTTC. Protein product: CASSLDAGAREQYF.

This clone was detected once. The chain combines TRBV6-5 with TRBJ2-2, with D hard to call. There are 14 residues in the CDR3. The germline V and J ends were trimmed by 9 bases and 1 base, with 12 bases remaining between them. The germline V gene has CDR1 MNHEY and CDR2 SVGAGI. This CDR3 is CASKVGQNTGELFF. The DNA for the CDR3 is TGTGCCAGTAAGGTTGGGCAGAACACCGGGGAGCTGTTTTTT.